This is a list of T cell receptor beta chains from one sample in a study of patients and donors after allogeneic stem cell transplantation. TCRdb fed the RT-PCR reads into MiXCR, producing one record per CDR3 protein. The data contain about 960,000 distinct CDR3 sequences, more than 15% of them singletons. The sample taken for sequencing was blood, either unsorted or a sorted T cell fraction (not recorded which). The receptors were sampled from a human donor who was either an allogeneic HSCT recipient or a stem cell or donor lymphocyte infusion donor (not recorded which). It is not recorded whose cells these are; they may come from a transplant donor. CDR3s include the opening cysteine and the closing phenylalanine or tryptophan. The D gene is left open where the match is weak. Not every row has a clone size; where given, it reads once, few, many or a size class.

J	length	size	V	D	DNA	CDR3
TRBJ2-1	17	few	TRBV24-1	TRBD2	TGTGCCACCAGTGATGTGGCTAGCGGGTCCCAATACAATGAGCAGTTCTTC	CATSDVASGSQYNEQFF
TRBJ2-7	16	-	TRBV7-2	-	TGTGCCAGCAGCGATATTAGGGAGATTAGTGAGGCCGAGCAGTACTTC	CASSDIREISEAEQYF
TRBJ1-5	15	few	TRBV7-9	-	TGTGCCAGCAGCTTAGATGGGTTGGAGTATCAGCCCCAGCATTTT	CASSLDGLEYQPQHF
TRBJ2-7	15	few	TRBV12-3/TRBV12-4	-	TGTGCCAGCAGCCTCAGGGCCCTGAGCTCCTACGAGCAGTACTTC	CASSLRALSSYEQYF
TRBJ2-1	16	few	TRBV29-1	-	TGCAGCGTTGAAGATCGGGGGAAGGCCTCCTACAATGAGCAGTTCTTC	CSVEDRGKASYNEQFF
TRBJ1-1	11	-	TRBV30	-	TGTGCCTGGAGTAACACTGGTGAAGCTTTCTTT	CAWSNTGEAFF
TRBJ2-3	13	-	TRBV20-1	-	TGCAGTGCTAGAGTAGGGGGGTCAGATACGCAGTATTTT	CSARVGGSDTQYF
TRBJ2-6	15	-	TRBV7-9	-	TGTGCCAGCAGCAGGGGAGGAGGAGGGGCCAACGTCCTGACTTTC	CASSRGGGGANVLTF
TRBJ2-7	14	many	TRBV2	TRBD2	TGTGCCAGCCTCGACGGACTAGACTCCTACGAGCAGTACTTC	CASLDGLDSYEQYF
TRBJ2-3	17	-	TRBV4-1	-	TGCGCCAGCAGCCAAGATGAGGGAGGCCCTAGCACAGATACGCAGTATTTT	CASSQDEGGPSTDTQYF
TRBJ2-2	13	many	TRBV5-1	-	TGCGCCAGCAGCTCCGCCAACACCGGGGAGCTGTTTTTT	CASSSANTGELFF
TRBJ2-7	13	-	TRBV2	-	TGTGCCAGCAGTGGGGGACTTCTCTACGAGCAGTACTTC	CASSGGLLYEQYF
TRBJ2-7	17	many	TRBV7-9	TRBD1	TGTGCCAGCAGTTACCGGGACAGGGAGACTATTAGGGACGAGCAGTACTTC	CASSYRDRETIRDEQYF
TRBJ1-2	15	many	TRBV7-9	-	TGTGCCAGCAGCTTAGATACAGCTACTAACTATGGCTACACCTTC	CASSLDTATNYGYTF
TRBJ1-4	13	few	TRBV10-3	-	TGTGCCATCAGTGAGTGGGGGGACGAAAAACTGTTTTTT	CAISEWGDEKLFF
TRBJ2-7	13	many	TRBV27	TRBD1	TGTGCCAGCAGTCTCTCAGGGGGCTACGAGCAGTACTTC	CASSLSGGYEQYF
TRBJ2-2	14	-	TRBV12-3/TRBV12-4	-	TGTGCCAGCAGTTTAGCGGAAAGAACCGGGGAGCTGTTTTTT	CASSLAERTGELFF
TRBJ2-3	17	-	TRBV20-1	-	TGCAGTGCTAGACCCCCCCGGGGGCCTCCCCGCACAGATACGCAGTATTTT	CSARPPRGPPRTDTQYF
TRBJ2-1	13	-	TRBV12-3/TRBV12-4	TRBD1	TGTGCCAGCAGTTGGGACAGTTACAATGAGCAGTTCTTC	CASSWDSYNEQFF
TRBJ2-7	15	-	TRBV15	TRBD1	TGTGCCACCAGCGACCGGGACAGGGGGCACTACGAGCAGTACTTC	CATSDRDRGHYEQYF
TRBJ1-1	15	few	TRBV2	-	TGTGCCAGCAGTAGTCCGGCAGGGCCCAACACTGAAGCTTTCTTT	CASSSPAGPNTEAFF
TRBJ2-1	14	few	TRBV3-1	-	TGTGCCAGCAGAAAGGGCGGGGCAGGCGATGAGCAGTTCTTC	CASRKGGAGDEQFF
TRBJ1-6	15	-	TRBV6-5	-	TGTGCCAGCAGTTACGACCCCGGGGGAATAGCACCCCTCCACTTT	CASSYDPGGIAPLHF
TRBJ1-1	13	-	TRBV5-1	TRBD1	TGCGCCAGCAGCTTCTCAGGGGGCTCTGAAGCTTTCTTT	CASSFSGGSEAFF
TRBJ1-5	15	few	TRBV20-1	TRBD1	TGCAGTGCTACCCAAGGGACAGAGCCTAATCAGCCCCAGCATTTT	CSATQGTEPNQPQHF
TRBJ2-7	13	-	TRBV18	-	TGTGCCAGCTCACCCCACGGGGCCTACGAGCAGTACTTC	CASSPHGAYEQYF
TRBJ1-1	13	many	TRBV12-3/TRBV12-4	-	TGTGCCAGCAGTTTAGCGAAAGAGGGGGAGGCTTTCTTT	CASSLAKEGEAFF
TRBJ2-7	12	few	TRBV2	-	TGTGCCAGCAAAGTCTCTACCTACGAGCAGTACTTC	CASKVSTYEQYF
TRBJ2-7	14	few	TRBV15	-	TGTGCCACCAGCGACATTTTGGAGACCTACGAGCAGTACTTC	CATSDILETYEQYF
TRBJ2-1	18	few	TRBV12-5	TRBD2	TGTGCTAGTGGTTTGCCCATCGGGACTAGCGGTCCCTACAATGAGCAGTTCTTC	CASGLPIGTSGPYNEQFF
TRBJ2-3	12	-	TRBV12-3/TRBV12-4	-	TGTGCCAGCGCCGGCGGCGCAGATACGCAGTATTTT	CASAGGADTQYF
TRBJ2-7	18	few	TRBV12-3/TRBV12-4	TRBD1	TGTGCCAGCAGTGAAAGGACAGGGGGCACTAGCAGATCCTACGAGCAGTACTTC	CASSERTGGTSRSYEQYF
TRBJ1-5	15	few	TRBV4-3	-	TGCGCCAGCAGCCAAGATTGGGTCCTGAATCAGCCCCAGCATTTT	CASSQDWVLNQPQHF
TRBJ1-1	13	once	TRBV20-1	-	TGCAGTGCTAGATCCCAGCCGAACACTGAAGCTTTCTTT	CSARSQPNTEAFF
TRBJ1-1	11	few	TRBV20-1	-	TGCAGTGCTAATTCTGGGGCTGAAGCTTTCTTT	CSANSGAEAFF
TRBJ2-7	15	few	TRBV10-3	TRBD2	TGTGCCATCAGTGTGACTAGCGGGGGTGTCAACGAGCAGTACTTC	CAISVTSGGVNEQYF
TRBJ1-2	15	-	TRBV25-1	TRBD1	TGTGCCAGCAGTGAAGCGGGACAGAGAAACTATGGCTACACCTTC	CASSEAGQRNYGYTF
TRBJ2-1	14	-	TRBV5-1	-	TGCGCCAGCAGCAGGGGGTTCACCTACAATGAGCAGTTCTTC	CASSRGFTYNEQFF
TRBJ2-6	16	-	TRBV5-1	-	TGCGCCAGCAGCTTGGTTAGCCTATCTGGGGCCAACGTCCTGACTTTC	CASSLVSLSGANVLTF
TRBJ2-2	16	many	TRBV5-6	TRBD1	TGTGCCAGCAGCGACCAGACAGGGGCGAACACCGGGGAGCTGTTTTTT	CASSDQTGANTGELFF
TRBJ2-2	13	-	TRBV2	-	TGTGCCAGCAATACACCTAACACCGGGGAGCTGTTTTTT	CASNTPNTGELFF
TRBJ1-5	13	-	TRBV20-1	-	TGCAGTGCTAGCTGGGTGGGCAATCAGCCCCAGCATTTT	CSASWVGNQPQHF
TRBJ2-2	15	few	TRBV7-8	-	TGTGCCAGCAGCCCACGACCCAGAGACACCGGGGAGCTGTTTTTT	CASSPRPRDTGELFF